Listed below are T cell receptor beta chains from one sample, sequenced in a study of blood T cell repertoires in COVID-19. Sequenced by immunoSEQ multiplex PCR; TCRdb stores in-frame clones only, minus some. The sample has 300,000 to 450,000 clones, more than 70% seen once. The sample consisted of peripheral blood. These receptors were taken from a woman between 55 and 75 years old with COVID-19, enrolled during active disease. Both conserved end residues are part of each CDR3. A D gene is named only where the DNA matches it firmly. Clone size is stated in some rows and not others, as once, few, many or a class when expanded.

NA	TRBV7-9	few	TRBJ1-6	CASSLMTLYNSPLHF	TGTGCCAGCAGCTTGATGACACTCTATAATTCACCCCTCCACTTT
NA	TRBV6-2/TRBV6-3	NA	TRBJ1-1	CASSYRRESTEAFF	TGTGCCAGCAGTTATCGCAGGGAATCGACTGAAGCTTTCTTT
NA	TRBV3-1/TRBV3-2	NA	TRBJ1-1	CASSQEFTGWPEAFF	TGTGCCAGCAGCCAAGAATTTACAGGGTGGCCTGAAGCTTTCTTT
NA	TRBV2	NA	TRBJ1-6	CASSEEQGNSPLHF	TGTGCCAGCAGTGAAGAACAGGGTAATTCACCCCTCCACTTT
TRBD2	TRBV9	NA	TRBJ2-7	CASSVELAGGPQYF	TGTGCCAGCAGCGTAGAACTAGCGGGGGGCCCTCAGTACTTC
TRBD2	TRBV9	NA	TRBJ2-5	CASSVTSGGVGETQYF	TGTGCCAGCAGCGTGACTAGCGGGGGGGTTGGAGAGACCCAGTACTTC
TRBD1	TRBV9	NA	TRBJ1-5	CASSVGSNRGNQPQHF	TGTGCCAGCAGCGTCGGTAGCAACAGGGGAAATCAGCCCCAGCATTTT
NA	TRBV27	NA	TRBJ1-2	CASSPRDPGYTF	TGTGCCAGCAGTCCCCGGGATCCTGGCTACACCTTC
NA	TRBV18	NA	TRBJ1-2	CASSRPGEYGYTF	TGTGCCAGCTCACGCCCCGGGGAGTATGGCTACACCTTC
TRBD1	TRBV7-6	NA	TRBJ2-7	CASSLWGPGGSYEQYF	TGTGCCAGCAGCTTATGGGGCCCAGGGGGCTCCTACGAGCAGTACTTC
NA	TRBV3-1/TRBV3-2	once	TRBJ1-3	CASSLTYGNTIYF	TGTGCCAGCAGCCTAACCTATGGAAACACCATATATTTT
TRBD1	TRBV9	NA	TRBJ1-6	CASSVSDRIFNSPLHF	TGTGCCAGCAGCGTCTCGGACAGGATTTTTAATTCACCCCTCCACTTT
TRBD1	TRBV20-1	NA	TRBJ1-2	CSASRGTGYTF	TGCAGTGCTAGCAGGGGGACCGGCTACACCTTC
TRBD2	TRBV30	NA	TRBJ2-5	CACRRTSGGVYGAGGTQYF	TGTGCCTGCCGTCGGACTAGCGGGGGTGTATACGGCGCCGGGGGGACCCAGTACTTC
TRBD1	TRBV9	NA	TRBJ1-1	CASSVVGAGGITEAFF	TGTGCCAGCAGCGTAGTAGGGGCAGGGGGCATTACTGAAGCTTTCTTT
NA	TRBV5-1	few	TRBJ2-5	CASSLRGDIARETQYF	TGCGCCAGCAGCTTGAGAGGGGACATAGCGCGTGAGACCCAGTACTTC
NA	TRBV2	NA	TRBJ2-7	CASQGSDLLLDF	TGTGCCTCTCAGGGGTCGGACCTACTCCTGGACTTC
NA	TRBV2	NA	TRBJ1-3	CASSGAGAGNTIYF	TGTGCCAGCAGTGGAGCGGGGGCGGGAAACACCATATATTTT
NA	TRBV10-3	NA	TRBJ2-6	CAISEGPISSGANVLTF	TGTGCCATCAGTGAGGGGCCGATAAGCTCTGGGGCCAACGTCCTGACTTTC
TRBD1	TRBV27	NA	TRBJ1-5	CASSAGTGGFRNQPQHF	TGTGCCAGCAGTGCTGGGACAGGGGGCTTTCGCAATCAGCCCCAGCATTTT
TRBD2	TRBV7-9	few	TRBJ2-1	CASRPLAGGNYNEQFF	TGTGCCAGCAGACCACTAGCGGGGGGCAATTACAATGAGCAGTTCTTC
TRBD1	TRBV19	NA	TRBJ1-5	CASSTKIQGLYGNQPQHF	TGTGCCAGTAGTACAAAAATACAGGGGCTTTACGGCAATCAGCCCCAGCATTTT
NA	TRBV9	NA	TRBJ1-1	CASSASGGVSITEAFF	TGTGCCAGCAGCGCAAGCGGGGGGGTTTCGATCACTGAAGCTTTCTTT
TRBD1	TRBV29-1	NA	TRBJ1-3	CSVPGQGNTIYF	TGCAGCGTTCCGGGACAGGGAAACACCATATATTTT
NA	TRBV7-9	NA	TRBJ1-5	CASSFGNQPQHF	TGTGCCAGCAGCTTCGGCAATCAGCCCCAGCATTTT
NA	TRBV14	NA	TRBJ1-1	CASSQQVATEAFF	TGTGCCAGCAGCCAACAGGTGGCCACTGAAGCTTTCTTT
TRBD1	TRBV5-4	NA	TRBJ1-2	CASSLDGTAEYGYTF	TGTGCCAGCAGCTTGGACGGGACAGCCGAATATGGCTACACCTTC
NA	TRBV7-3	NA	TRBJ2-5	CASSDSPQETQYF	TGTGCCAGCAGTGACAGTCCTCAAGAGACCCAGTACTTC
TRBD1	TRBV5-1	NA	TRBJ2-2	CASSNAGTANTGELFF	TGCGCCAGCAGCAATGCCGGGACAGCGAACACCGGGGAGCTGTTTTTT
NA	TRBV4-1	once	TRBJ2-6	CASSQERGRTYDGANVLTF	TGCGCCAGCAGCCAAGAACGGGGTCGGACGTACGATGGGGCCAACGTCCTGACTTTC
TRBD1	TRBV19	NA	TRBJ1-2	CASGKQGEVNGYTF	TGTGCCAGTGGGAAACAGGGGGAGGTAAATGGCTACACCTTC
NA	TRBV5-1	NA	TRBJ1-1	CASSLWVEGTEAFF	TGCGCCAGCAGCTTGTGGGTAGAGGGCACTGAAGCTTTCTTT
NA	TRBV5-1	NA	TRBJ1-1	CASSLQVMNTEAFF	TGCGCCAGCAGCCTACAGGTCATGAACACTGAAGCTTTCTTT
NA	TRBV6-2/TRBV6-3	NA	TRBJ2-7	CASSYGGGNEQYF	TGTGCCAGCAGTTACGGTGGAGGGAACGAGCAGTACTTC
NA	TRBV27	few	TRBJ2-3	CASQSPGLFKSDTQYF	TGTGCCAGCCAATCTCCGGGACTCTTCAAATCAGATACGCAGTATTTT
NA	TRBV4-1	NA	TRBJ2-3	CASSQVARGTDTQYF	TGCGCCAGCAGCCAAGTAGCGCGGGGCACAGATACGCAGTATTTT
NA	TRBV28	once	TRBJ1-1	CASSLAGAATEAFF	TGTGCCAGCAGTTTAGCAGGGGCGGCCACTGAAGCTTTCTTT
NA	TRBV3-1/TRBV3-2	NA	TRBJ1-1	CASSQAGGNLAFF	TGTGCCAGCAGCCAAGCGGGGGGAAATTTGGCTTTCTTT
NA	TRBV5-4	once	TRBJ1-2	CASSPGGSGDYGYTF	TGTGCCAGCAGCCCGGGAGGGTCAGGCGATTATGGCTACACCTTC
NA	TRBV6-5	NA	TRBJ1-5	CASSRRGNQPQHF	TGTGCCAGCAGTCGACGGGGGAATCAGCCCCAGCATTTT
NA	TRBV5-1	NA	TRBJ1-1	CASSPLKGGVEAFF	TGCGCCAGCAGCCCCTTGAAAGGGGGAGTTGAAGCTTTCTTT
NA	TRBV28	NA	TRBJ1-2	CASSLGQFNYGYTF	TGTGCCAGCAGTTTAGGGCAATTTAACTATGGCTACACCTTC
NA	TRBV6-5	once	TRBJ1-4	CASSYRRQLPNEKLFF	TGTGCCAGCAGTTACCGGCGACAGCTCCCTAATGAAAAACTGTTTTTT
NA	TRBV11-2	NA	TRBJ2-5	CASSSGHGETQYF	TGTGCCAGCAGCTCGGGACATGGGGAGACCCAGTACTTC
NA	TRBV15	NA	TRBJ2-3	CATRYRVNTDTQYF	TGTGCCACCAGATACAGGGTTAACACAGATACGCAGTATTTT
NA	TRBV6-4	NA	TRBJ1-2	CATRGPGGGYTF	TGTGCCACGAGAGGGCCCGGGGGTGGCTACACCTTC
TRBD2	TRBV7-2	NA	TRBJ2-7	CASSSLAGGSYEQYF	TGTGCCAGCAGCTCGCTCGCGGGGGGATCCTACGAGCAGTACTTC
TRBD1	TRBV6-5	NA	TRBJ1-1	CASSYRNRGQGAFF	TGTGCCAGCAGTTACCGGAACAGGGGGCAAGGGGCTTTCTTT
NA	TRBV18	NA	TRBJ1-3	CASSGGGLRNTIYF	TGTGCCAGCTCTGGCGGAGGGCTGAGGAACACCATATATTTT
NA	TRBV15	NA	TRBJ2-6	CATSRDYQGTGANVLTF	TGTGCCACCAGCAGAGATTATCAGGGAACTGGGGCCAACGTCCTGACTTTC
TRBD1	TRBV5-1	NA	TRBJ1-4	CASSFGTGFEKLFF	TGCGCCAGCAGCTTTGGGACAGGGTTTGAAAAACTGTTTTTT
NA	TRBV28	NA	TRBJ1-2	CASSPGGPRSGYTF	TGTGCCAGCAGTCCTGGGGGCCCCAGGTCTGGATACACCTTC
NA	TRBV11-3	NA	TRBJ2-3	CASSSQGDTQYF	TGTGCCAGCAGCTCCCAGGGAGATACGCAGTATTTT
NA	TRBV19	NA	TRBJ2-7	CASSIQGTKQYF	TGTGCCAGTAGTATACAGGGGACGAAGCAGTACTTC